Each of the 22 T cell receptor beta chains below was sequenced from the same sample in a study of blood T cell repertoires in COVID-19. TCRdb keeps only in-frame clones here, not all; method: immunoSEQ multiplex PCR. The profile shows approximately 260,000 clones, around 87% of them singletons. The sample consisted of peripheral blood. Receptor source: a man aged 18 to 35 with active or convalescent COVID-19.

Only a few counts were recorded for this clone. V and J are TRBV9 and TRBJ1-1; the D gene is possibly TRBD1 (5 bases). Germline lookup yields CDR1 SGDLS and CDR2 YYNGEE. The V end lost 7 bases, the J end lost 1 base, and 11 bases lay between the germline ends. The CDR3 runs 13 residues. The CDR3 bases are TGTGCCAGCGCACGCCAGGGGAACACTGAAGCTTTCTTT. Translation gives CASARQGNTEAFF.

The rearrangement joins TRBV19 to TRBJ1-2; 9 nucleotides agree with TRBD1. Germline loops: CDR1 LNHDA, CDR2 SQIVND (reference sequence). The CDR3 totals 15 residues. V was pared by 5 bases and J by 4 bases, with 8 bases of the junction left unmatched. The CDR3 bases are TGTGCCAGTAGTCCGGGGACAGGGATGGTCTATGGCTACACCTTC. It codes for CASSPGTGMVYGYTF.

This clone came up once. V is TRBV2 and J is TRBJ2-2, with D hard to call. The CDR3 has 15 amino acids. V was cut by 4 bases and J by 4 bases, with 13 bases left in between. The germline V gene encodes CDR1 SNHLY and CDR2 FYNNEI. The CDR3, as DNA: TGTGCCAGCAGTGCTTCTTACCCAGGCACCGGGGAGCTGTTTTTT. This sequence encodes CASSASYPGTGELFF. The full variable domain, completed using reference TRBV2 and TRBJ2-2, is EPEVTQTPSHQVTQMGQEVILRCVPISNHLYFYWYRQILGQKVEFLVSFYNNEISEKSEIFDDQFSVERPDGSNFTLKIRSTKLEDSAMYFCASSASYPGTGELFFGEGSRLTVL.

This clone was found once. The rearrangement uses TRBV5-1 and TRBJ1-1, with no clear D. The CDR3 sequence is 14 residues long. Looked up from germline, CDR1 is SGHRS and CDR2 is YFSETQ. V dropped 0 bases and J dropped 1 base, with 7 bases sitting between them. CDR3 amino acids: CASSLGSRNTEAFF. CDR3 DNA sequence: TGCGCCAGCAGCTTGGGGAGCAGGAACACTGAAGCTTTCTTT.

This chain connects TRBV12-3 or TRBV12-4 to TRBJ1-1; no clear D. The CDR3 has 13 residues. Trimming cost V 3 bases and J 8 bases, with 13 bases left between them. The CDR3 coding sequence is TGTGCCAGCAGTTTCGGAGGGTCAGCGGAAGCTTTCTTT. Translation: CASSFGGSAEAFF.

This chain links TRBV9 with TRBJ2-3; 14 positions agree with TRBD2. This CDR3 has 18 residues. With 3 bases clipped from V and 0 bases from J, the junction kept 6 bases outside the gene matches. The germline gives CDR1 SGDLS, CDR2 YYNGEE. This CDR3 is CASSGRLAGGLSTDTQYF. The CDR3 region has the DNA TGTGCCAGCAGCGGAAGACTAGCGGGGGGGCTTAGCACAGATACGCAGTATTTT.

The rearrangement uses TRBV12-3 or TRBV12-4 and TRBJ1-1; D not certain. The CDR3 spans 11 residues. V lost 6 bases and J 2 bases, leaving 4 bases between the germline ends. As DNA, the CDR3 is TGTGCCAGCAGGGGCAACACTGAAGCTTTCTTT. As protein: CASRGNTEAFF.

The rearrangement links TRBV27 to TRBJ1-5; maybe TRBD1 (5 bases). V was shortened by 5 bases and J by 4 bases, with 12 bases between the two germline ends. The CDR3 length is 14 residues. Germline V lookup: CDR1 MNHEY, CDR2 SMNVEV (reference sequence). The CDR3 nucleotides are TGTGCCAGCAGTACGTTCCGGGGGAATCAGCCCCAGCATTTT. Translated, it gives CASSTFRGNQPQHF.

The chain combines TRBV18 with TRBJ1-3, with D unresolved. The V end was cut by 3 bases, the J end by 0 bases, with 9 bases between. CDR3 length: 15 amino acids. Germline CDR1 reads KGHSH; CDR2 reads LQKENI. The CDR3 is CASSPVTDSGNTIYF. In nucleotides, the CDR3 is TGTGCCAGCTCACCGGTCACAGACTCTGGAAACACCATATATTTT.

The CDR3 DNA follows: TGCGCCAGCAGCCAAGATACCGGGAGGGTTTGGAATGAGCAGTTCTTC. Encoded protein: CASSQDTGRVWNEQFF. The V and J genes are TRBV4-3 and TRBJ2-1, with 8 bases fitting TRBD2. Germline CDR1 LGHNA, CDR2 YSLEER. This CDR3 region has 16 residues. After removal of 0 bases from V and 7 bases from J, the junction contained 8 bases not matched to a gene.

The rearrangement links TRBV19 to TRBJ1-3; D ambiguous. The CDR3 runs to 17 residues. Trimming left V 5 bases short and J 0 bases short, with 17 bases between. Germline CDR1 reads LNHDA; CDR2 reads SQIVND (reference sequence). The CDR3, as DNA: TGTGCCAGTAGTCCGCGGGAGGAAAAGTTCTCTGGAAACACCATATATTTT. This codes for CASSPREEKFSGNTIYF. Filled out from reference TRBV19 and TRBJ1-3, the complete variable domain reads DGGITQSPKYLFRKEGQNVTLSCEQNLNHDAMYWYRQDPGQGLRLIYYSQIVNDFQKGDIAEGYSVSREKKESFPLTVTSAQKNPTAFYLCASSPREEKFSGNTIYFGEGSWLTVV.

The chain is built from TRBV19 and TRBJ2-1, with D perhaps matching TRBD1 (5 bases). CDR3 length: 12 residues. Trimming shortened V by 0 bases and J by 9 bases, and 6 bases separated the two germline ends. The V gene's germline CDR1 is LNHDA and CDR2 SQIVND (reference sequence). CDR3 loop: CASSIEGREQFF. The CDR3 DNA reads TGTGCCAGTAGTATAGAGGGGCGTGAGCAGTTCTTC. Looking up the rest from reference TRBV19 and TRBJ2-1 gives the full variable domain: DGGITQSPKYLFRKEGQNVTLSCEQNLNHDAMYWYRQDPGQGLRLIYYSQIVNDFQKGDIAEGYSVSREKKESFPLTVTSAQKNPTAFYLCASSIEGREQFFGPGTRLTVL.

This clone was picked up a small number of times. A much larger clone sits a single nucleotide away, making a read error possible. The V and J genes are TRBV5-5 and TRBJ1-5; TRBD1 might be the D (5 bases). Germline values: CDR1 SGHKS, CDR2 YYEKEE (reference sequence). With 2 bases removed from V and 5 bases from J, the gap between germline ends came to 8 bases. The CDR3 has 13 amino acids. This CDR3 is CASSLQDDQPQHF. DNA for the CDR3: TGTGCCAGCAGCTTACAGGATGATCAGCCCCAGCATTTT. Using reference TRBV5-5 and TRBJ1-5 for the parts outside the CDR3, the full variable domain is DAGVTQSPTHLIKTRGQQVTLRCSPISGHKSVSWYQQVLGQGPQFIFQYYEKEERGRGNFPDRFSARQFPNYSSELNVNALLLGDSALYLCASSLQDDQPQHFGDGTRLSIL.

This sequence joins TRBV24-1 and TRBJ1-3; unclear D gene. The CDR3 runs to 15 residues. Germline V gives CDR1 KGHDR, CDR2 SFDVKD. V was clipped by 3 bases and J by 0 bases, with 8 bases between them. CDR3 region: CATSDSRDSGNTIYF. CDR3 coding DNA: TGTGCCACCAGTGATAGCCGAGACTCTGGAAACACCATATATTTT.

The chain couples TRBV7-3 to TRBJ2-2, with D tentatively TRBD1 (6 bases). The CDR3 covers 13 residues. Per germline, CDR1 SGHTA and CDR2 FQGTGA. Between the trimmed V and J ends, which lost 5 bases and 8 bases, there was a span of 12 bases. The chain's CDR3 is CASSPSGVGELFF. The CDR3 nucleotides read TGTGCCAGCAGCCCCTCAGGGGTTGGGGAGCTGTTTTTT.

This clone has only one observation. The chain is built from TRBV6-4 and TRBJ1-4, with no clear D. The V gene lost 4 bases and the J gene lost 0 bases, with 6 bases spanning the gap. The germline V gene encodes CDR1 MRHNA and CDR2 SNTAGT. This CDR3 is built from 14 residues. CDR3 protein: CASSVSATNEKLFF. The CDR3 nucleotides read TGTGCCAGCAGTGTTAGTGCAACTAATGAAAAACTGTTTTTT.

This chain joins TRBV19 and TRBJ1-5, with a weak D call TRBD1 (6 bases). Trimming left V 6 bases short and J 0 bases short, with 21 bases between. CDR1 is LNHDA, CDR2 SQIVND, per germline (reference sequence). This CDR3 contains 18 residues. The CDR3 DNA reads TGTGCCAGTAGGGACAGCCCAACCTCTATTAATAGCAATCAGCCCCAGCATTTT. It specifies CASRDSPTSINSNQPQHF.

Only a few counts were recorded for this clone. The gene calls are TRBV3-1 (or the pseudogene TRBV3-2) and TRBJ1-1; D ambiguous. The germline V and J ends were trimmed by 4 bases and 8 bases, with 17 bases remaining between them. CDR3 length: 14 residues. The V gene's germline CDR1 is LGHDT and CDR2 YNNKEL (reference sequence). CDR3 in amino acids: CASSPATGATEAFF. The CDR3 nucleotides are TGTGCCAGCAGCCCTGCCACCGGAGCTACAGAAGCTTTCTTT.

This clone turned up a few times. This chain joins TRBV6-1 and TRBJ2-5; D not certain. The V gene's germline CDR1 is MNHNS and CDR2 SASEGT. CDR3 size: 14 residues. V shed 1 base and J shed 2 bases, with 8 bases lying between them. The CDR3 DNA reads as TGTGCCAGCAGTGAAGGGCCAACGCAAGAGACCCAGTACTTC. Protein: CASSEGPTQETQYF.

The V call is TRBV2, the J call TRBJ1-5, with D uncertain. Germline values: CDR1 SNHLY, CDR2 FYNNEI. This CDR3 is built from 16 residues. V lost 4 bases and J lost 5, with 18 bases in between. DNA for the CDR3: TGTGCCAGCAGTGTCCCAAGATCCCCCCCGGATCAGCCCCAGCATTTT. Amino acids: CASSVPRSPPDQPQHF.

The CDR3 region is CASSWASGGDTQYF. The CDR3 DNA follows: TGTGCCAGCAGCTGGGCTAGCGGGGGGGATACGCAGTATTTT. V is TRBV7-2 and J is TRBJ2-3; TRBD2 agrees at 11 bases. The ends lost 4 bases at V and 6 bases at J; junction bases unmatched: 3. The CDR3 has 14 amino acids. Germline lookup yields CDR1 SGHTA and CDR2 FQGNSA.

This chain links TRBV2 with TRBJ1-1; D is uncertain. The CDR3 has 13 amino acids. V shed 7 bases and J shed 0 bases, with 9 bases lying between them. Germline lookup yields CDR1 SNHLY and CDR2 FYNNEI. The CDR3 DNA sequence: TGTGCCAGCAACAGAAACATGAACACTGAAGCTTTCTTT. Translating gives CASNRNMNTEAFF.